This T cell receptor beta chain was obtained from a study of metastatic and nonmetastatic thyroid tumors. On the study more broadly: Patients with malignant and benign thyroid disease provided blood and tumor or nodule tissue, whose repertoires were compared.

This clone showed up just once. Trimming cost V 2 bases and J 7 bases; bases outside gene matches: 19. The CDR3 is made up of 19 amino acids. Patients had received no treatment of any kind before thyroid surgery. MiXCR was used by TCRdb to re-call the PCR reads. The sample records 5,500 to 7,000 clones, around 33% being singletons. The sequencing input was adjacent normal tissue. The TCR comes from a female donor with papillary thyroid cancer or a benign thyroid nodule (not recorded which). Some clones in this sample may be carry-over from other donors' samples. The chain couples TRBV12-3 or TRBV12-4 to TRBJ2-1; 8 bases are a match to TRBD2. The CDR3 protein is CASSLRGLAGRSTGNEQFF. The CDR3 nucleotides read TGTGCCAGCAGTTTAAGGGGCCTAGCGGGCCGCTCTACGGGGAATGAGCAGTTCTTC.